This T cell receptor (beta chain) was identified in a study of shared clonotypes between healthy human individuals. Concerning this clone itself: Its antigen is not known.

The method was immunoSEQ multiplex PCR; TCRdb's version includes in-frame clones alone and lacks a portion of them. The sample has about 600,000 clones; about 95% are singletons. Study-wide results and caveats: When compared with the clonotypes that were shared by all four sorted-subset donors, the non-shared clonotypes turned out to have lower generation probabilities.

The CDR3 has 15 amino acids. CDR1 and CDR2 from the germline V gene are SGHTA and FQGTGA. Trimming cost V 5 bases and J 1 base; bases outside gene matches: 5. Positive CCR7 selection of CD45RO-negative cells yielded the naive CD8 cells, and terminally differentiated effector memory CD45RA+ cells were excluded. The sample was naive CD8+ T cells sorted from blood. This TCR was sampled from a woman aged 30 to 39 in good health. The chain links TRBV7-3 to TRBJ2-3; 8 positions agree with TRBD2. CDR3 nucleotides: TGTGCCAGCAGCCAATCGACTAGCGGCACAGATACGCAGTATTTT. This sequence encodes CASSQSTSGTDTQYF.